Listed below are T cell receptor beta chains from one sample, sequenced in a study of CD8 T cells in ankylosing spondylitis. From the 5' RACE reads, TCRdb called clonotypes with MiXCR, one entry per CDR3 protein. The data show about 500,000 distinct CDR3 sequences, 12% seen once. What was sequenced was blood, either unsorted or a sorted T cell fraction (not recorded which). The receptor set was obtained from a male donor with ankylosing spondylitis. CDR3s include the opening cysteine and the closing phenylalanine or tryptophan. Each record gives: D gene, V gene, clone size, J gene, CDR3 DNA, CDR3 protein. The D gene is left open where the match is weak. Size is omitted from some rows. Given values are once, few, many or a class for expanded clones.

>TRBD1|TRBV5-1|.|TRBJ2-2
TGCGCCAGCAGCTGGGCTGGCAGGGGGCTAAACACCGGGGAGCTGTTTTTT
CASSWAGRGLNTGELFF
>TRBD2|TRBV19|few|TRBJ2-2
TGTGCCAGTAGTCCCACTAGCGGGATCACCGGGGAGCTGTTTTTT
CASSPTSGITGELFF
>.|TRBV12-3/TRBV12-4|.|TRBJ2-3
TGTGCCAGCAGCGCGGGGCCAGGGGACACAGATACGCAGTATTTT
CASSAGPGDTDTQYF
>TRBD2|TRBV20-1|few|TRBJ2-1
TGCAGTCCCACTAGCGGGAGCTCCTACAATGAGCAGTTCTTC
CSPTSGSSYNEQFF
>.|TRBV7-6|few|TRBJ2-1
TGTGCCAGCAGCTTAATCTTCGGGACGTGGAATGAGCAGTTCTTC
CASSLIFGTWNEQFF
>.|TRBV2|few|TRBJ2-7
TGTGCCAGCAGTGATGATACCTACGAGCAGTACTTC
CASSDDTYEQYF
>.|TRBV10-3|.|TRBJ2-3
TGTGTGTCTCGGGAGTTACGCACAGATACGCAGTATTTT
CVSRELRTDTQYF
>TRBD2|TRBV5-1|few|TRBJ2-3
TGCGCCAGCTGTCTGTTAGCGGGGGGCACAGATACGCAGTATTTT
CASCLLAGGTDTQYF
>TRBD2|TRBV7-2|.|TRBJ2-2
TGTGCCAGCAGCCACGGTAGCGGGAGCACCGGGGAGCTGTTTTTT
CASSHGSGSTGELFF
>.|TRBV20-1|many|TRBJ1-1
TGCAGTGCCCCCCCTACAGCTAACACTGAAGCTTTCTTT
CSAPPTANTEAFF
>TRBD1|TRBV5-1|many|TRBJ1-2
TGCGCCAGCAGCTCACAGGGGGTAGGAGGCTACACCTTC
CASSSQGVGGYTF
>TRBD1|TRBV20-1|few|TRBJ1-1
TGCAGTGCCCAAGACAGGGGACAAGCTGAGATGGGTGAAGCTTTCTTT
CSAQDRGQAEMGEAFF
>.|TRBV7-9|few|TRBJ2-3
TGTGCCAGCAGTCGGGAGAGGGCAGATACGCAGTATTTT
CASSRERADTQYF
>TRBD2|TRBV3-1|few|TRBJ2-1
TGTGCCAGCAGCCAGTCCGGGACTAGCTCCAATGAGCAGTTCTTC
CASSQSGTSSNEQFF
>.|TRBV5-1|.|TRBJ2-3
TGCGCCAGCAGCTTGGAGGAGGCTTCCACAGATACGCAGTATTTT
CASSLEEASTDTQYF
>.|TRBV6-1|.|TRBJ1-6
TGTGCCGGCCGATTAGCCTTGGATAATTCACCCCTCCACTTT
CAGRLALDNSPLHF
>.|TRBV30|.|TRBJ2-1
TGTGCCTGGAGTGTAAGGGTGTCCTACAATGAGCAGTTCTTC
CAWSVRVSYNEQFF
>.|TRBV2|.|TRBJ2-1
TGTGCCAGCACGATTAACTCCTACAATGAGCAGTTCTTC
CASTINSYNEQFF
>.|TRBV5-5|few|TRBJ1-3
TGTGCCAGCAGCTTGGCAACGGCTGGAAACACCATATATTTT
CASSLATAGNTIYF
>TRBD2|TRBV20-1|few|TRBJ2-1
TGCAGTCCCACTAGCGGGAGTTACAATGAGCAGTTCTTC
CSPTSGSYNEQFF
>TRBD2|TRBV9|.|TRBJ2-1
TGTGCCAGCAGCGTAGGGGCTAGCGGGGGGCAGTTCTTC
CASSVGASGGQFF
>.|TRBV3-1|many|TRBJ2-1
TGTGCCAGCAGCGAAAATAGCGTCTACAATGAGCAGTTCTTC
CASSENSVYNEQFF
>.|TRBV15|many|TRBJ1-2
TGTGCCACCAGCAGAGATCTAACAGGAAACTATGGCTACACCTTC
CATSRDLTGNYGYTF
>TRBD2|TRBV6-1|few|TRBJ2-6
TGTGCCAGCAGTGAAGCTGTTGGGGGGGACGGGGCCAACGTCCTGACTTTC
CASSEAVGGDGANVLTF
>.|TRBV5-6|few|TRBJ1-3
TGTGCCAGCAGCTTGTGGGTGACTGGGGGAAACACCATATATTTT
CASSLWVTGGNTIYF
>.|TRBV2|.|TRBJ2-5
TGTGCCGGCAAGTACCAAGAGACCCAGTACTTC
CAGKYQETQYF
>.|TRBV5-1|many|TRBJ2-7
TGCGCCAGCAGCCTGGACTTTTACGAGCAGTACTTC
CASSLDFYEQYF
>TRBD2|TRBV29-1|few|TRBJ2-3
TGCAGCGTTGAAGATGGGGCCTGGGGACTACACACAGATACGCAGTATTTT
CSVEDGAWGLHTDTQYF
>.|TRBV5-1|.|TRBJ2-1
TGCGCCAGCAGCTTGGAGGTGGGGCGGGTTGAGCAGTTCTTC
CASSLEVGRVEQFF
>TRBD2|TRBV20-1|.|TRBJ2-7
TGCAGTGCCGCATATAGCGGGGGTACCTACGAGCAGTACTTC
CSAAYSGGTYEQYF